The T cell receptor (beta chain) described here comes from a study of T cells after posttransplantation cyclophosphamide (dated by TCRdb to about 2016). For context, the study as a whole: The study tracked T cell repertoire reconstitution by TRB sequencing after myeloablative bone marrow transplantation using posttransplantation cyclophosphamide as GVHD prophylaxis. Antigen receptor sequencing covered samples from 35 to 40 PTCy-treated patients and 16 of their related bone marrow donors. TRB sequencing was performed on blood from all 35 or so PTCy patients with 1-year posttransplant specimens. TRB sequencing was also done on up to 3 additional blood samples from 2 to 5.2 years after transplant in 3 patients, and on pretransplant blood from 4 patients. Because TRA and TRB clonality correlated tightly in 9 samples, later TCR analyses were limited to TRB. Public TRB sequences were searched against a database of over 3,000 sequences associated with responses to pathogens, tumor antigens, self-antigens and alloantigens.

TRB sequencing used genomic DNA with the immunoSEQ assay at survey resolution or the hsTCRB kit. The authors processed their data as follows. The immunoSEQ software handled the initial read processing, while the LymphoSeq R package was used for the repertoire analyses. Clonality was computed as 1 minus normalized Shannon entropy, and a Gini coefficient was also calculated for each TRB dataset. To infer phenotypes in unsorted samples, TRB sequences from sorted subsets of the recipient or donor were mapped onto the unsorted samples of the same recipient. The clones in this table, taken by TCRdb from immuneACCESS, are in-frame only. Not every clone is retained; where verified, under half of the shortfall comes from an unresolved V gene, and the cause of the rest is unknown. V and J calls and clone size are those listed in that table; D and trimming were worked out from the DNA. The sample table contains tens of thousands of clones; only one count was recorded for 85% to 90% of them. The ten top clones hold over 2.5% of the sample.

Between the V and J ends, shortened by 3 bases and 5 bases respectively, the junction contains 14 bases. Via the germline V gene, CDR1 is SGHVS and CDR2 FQNEAQ. Measured from the cysteine to the phenylalanine, the CDR3 is 15 residues long. The only DNA kept is the CDR3, 45 bases in frame from the first base. The PTCy-treated patients were drawn from a prospective, multi-institutional clinical trial. Mononuclear cells from peripheral blood and bone marrow were separated by Ficoll-Hypaque density centrifugation and then cryopreserved. Broader findings and caveats from the paper: Across roughly 45 patients, recipient CMV seropositivity and CMV reactivation were highly associated with TRB clonality; PTCy diversity was similar to CNI/methotrexate controls. Donor-recipient similarity was low at 1-2 months but rose over the first year, and later blood repertoires were often dominated by donor CD8+ memory clones. The TRB repertoires of T cells infiltrating skin or GI tract showed only limited overlap with the TRB repertoires of T cells in blood.

Details on this clone: Its recognized antigen is unknown. The sample holds no much larger clone one base away, and base qualities are not on file.

This chain is built from TRBV7-8 and TRBJ2-1; the D segment could be TRBD1, given 5 matching bases. This receptor was taken from a man under 40 with a blood cancer, CMV-positive, and with a related stem cell donor. The sequenced sample consisted of PBMCs. The encoded CDR3 is CASSFSVDSHNEQFF. Read as DNA, the sequence is TGTGCCAGCAGCTTTTCAGTAGACAGCCACAATGAGCAGTTCTTC.